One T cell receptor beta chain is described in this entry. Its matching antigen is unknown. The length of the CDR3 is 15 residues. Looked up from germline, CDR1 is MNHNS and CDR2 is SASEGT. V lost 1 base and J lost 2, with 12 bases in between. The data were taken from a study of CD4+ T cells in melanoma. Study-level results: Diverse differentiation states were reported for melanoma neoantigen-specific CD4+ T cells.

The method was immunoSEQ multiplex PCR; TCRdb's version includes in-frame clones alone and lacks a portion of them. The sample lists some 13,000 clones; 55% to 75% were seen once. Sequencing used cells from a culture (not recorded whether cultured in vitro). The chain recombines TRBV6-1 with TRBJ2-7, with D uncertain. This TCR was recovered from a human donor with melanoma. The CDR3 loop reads CASSEVYGSAYEQYF. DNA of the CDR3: TGTGCCAGCAGTGAAGTGTATGGATCGGCCTACGAGCAGTACTTC.